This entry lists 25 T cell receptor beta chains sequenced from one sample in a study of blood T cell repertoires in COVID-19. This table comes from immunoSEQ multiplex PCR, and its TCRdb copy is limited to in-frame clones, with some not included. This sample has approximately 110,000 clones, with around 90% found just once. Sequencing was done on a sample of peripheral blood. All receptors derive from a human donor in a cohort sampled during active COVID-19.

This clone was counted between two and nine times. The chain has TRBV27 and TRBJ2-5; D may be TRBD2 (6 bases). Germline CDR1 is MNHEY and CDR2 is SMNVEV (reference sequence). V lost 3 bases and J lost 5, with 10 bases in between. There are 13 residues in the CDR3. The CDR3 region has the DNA TGTGCCAGCAGTTTTGCGGGGCAGGAGACCCAGTACTTC. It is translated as CASSFAGQETQYF.

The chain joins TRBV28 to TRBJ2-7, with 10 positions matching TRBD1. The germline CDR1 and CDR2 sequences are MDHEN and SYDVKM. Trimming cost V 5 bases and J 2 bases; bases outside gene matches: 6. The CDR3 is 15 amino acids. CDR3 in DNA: TGTGCCAGCAGTCTACCCGGGACAGGGGCCTACGAGCAGTACTTC. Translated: CASSLPGTGAYEQYF.

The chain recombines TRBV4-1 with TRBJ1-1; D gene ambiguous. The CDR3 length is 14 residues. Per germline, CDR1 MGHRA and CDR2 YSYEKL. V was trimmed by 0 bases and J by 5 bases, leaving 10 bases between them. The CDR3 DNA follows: TGCGCCAGCAGCCAAGAGCAGGTTGGGACTGAAGCTTTCTTT. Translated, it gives CASSQEQVGTEAFF.

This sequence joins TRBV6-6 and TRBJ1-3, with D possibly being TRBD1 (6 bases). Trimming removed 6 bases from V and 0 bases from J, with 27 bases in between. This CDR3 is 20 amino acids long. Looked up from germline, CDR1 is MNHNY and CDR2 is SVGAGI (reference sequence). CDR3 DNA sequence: TGTGCCAGCAGCCACCCACTCGGACAGAACCCCGGTTTCTCTGGAAACACCATATATTTT. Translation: CASSHPLGQNPGFSGNTIYF.

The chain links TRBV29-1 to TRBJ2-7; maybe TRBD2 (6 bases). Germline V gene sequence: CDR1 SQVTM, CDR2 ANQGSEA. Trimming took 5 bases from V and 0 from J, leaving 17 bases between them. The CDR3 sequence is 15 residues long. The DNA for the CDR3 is TGCAGCGTTAAGGCGGGGCGGGGTCGCTCCTACGAGCAGTACTTC. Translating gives CSVKAGRGRSYEQYF.

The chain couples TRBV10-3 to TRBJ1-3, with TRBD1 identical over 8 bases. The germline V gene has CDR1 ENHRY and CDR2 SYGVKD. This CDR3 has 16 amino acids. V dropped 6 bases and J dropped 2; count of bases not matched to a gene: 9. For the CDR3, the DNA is TGTGCCATCAGCGAAGGACAGGGAGTGGCTGGAAACACCATATATTTT. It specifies CAISEGQGVAGNTIYF.

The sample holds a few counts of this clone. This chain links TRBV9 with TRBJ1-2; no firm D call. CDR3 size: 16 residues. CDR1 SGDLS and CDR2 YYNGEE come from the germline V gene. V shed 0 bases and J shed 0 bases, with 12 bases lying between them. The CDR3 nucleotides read TGTGCCAGCAGCGTAGAAAGGTCGACTACTAACTATGGCTACACCTTC. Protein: CASSVERSTTNYGYTF.

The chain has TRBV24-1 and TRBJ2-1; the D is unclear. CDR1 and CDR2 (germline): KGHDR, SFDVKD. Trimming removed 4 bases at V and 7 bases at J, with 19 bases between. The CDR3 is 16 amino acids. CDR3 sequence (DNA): TGTGCCACCAGTGAGACGTGGGCAGAAAAGGTGAATGAGCAGTTCTTC. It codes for CATSETWAEKVNEQFF.

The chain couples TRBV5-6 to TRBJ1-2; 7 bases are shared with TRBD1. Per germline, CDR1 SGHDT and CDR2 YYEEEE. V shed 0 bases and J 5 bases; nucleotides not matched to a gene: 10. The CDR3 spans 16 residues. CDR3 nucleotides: TGTGCCAGCAGCTTGGGTGTTGGAGCAGGGGGGTATGGCTACACCTTC. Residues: CASSLGVGAGGYGYTF.

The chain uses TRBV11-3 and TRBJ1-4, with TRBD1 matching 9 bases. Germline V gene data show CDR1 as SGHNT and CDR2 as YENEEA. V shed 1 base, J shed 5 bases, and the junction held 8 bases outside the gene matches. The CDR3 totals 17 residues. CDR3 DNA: TGTGCCAGCAGCTTAGTGACTTCTGGGACAGGGAATGAAAAACTGTTTTTT. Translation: CASSLVTSGTGNEKLFF.

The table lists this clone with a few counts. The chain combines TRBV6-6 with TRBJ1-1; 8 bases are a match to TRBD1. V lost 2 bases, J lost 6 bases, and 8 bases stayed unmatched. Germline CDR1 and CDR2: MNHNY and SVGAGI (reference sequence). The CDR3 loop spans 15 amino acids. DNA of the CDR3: TGTGCCAGCAGTTACACTGGACAGGGCTCCCCTGAAGCTTTCTTT. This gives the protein CASSYTGQGSPEAFF.

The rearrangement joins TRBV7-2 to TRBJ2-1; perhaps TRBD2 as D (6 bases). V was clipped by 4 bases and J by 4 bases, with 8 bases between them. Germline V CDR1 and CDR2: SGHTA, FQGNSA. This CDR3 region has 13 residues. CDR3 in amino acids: CASSSGEYNEQFF. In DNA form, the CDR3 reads TGTGCCAGCAGCTCGGGGGAGTACAATGAGCAGTTCTTC. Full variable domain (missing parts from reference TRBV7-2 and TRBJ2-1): GAGVSQSPSNKVTEKGKDVELRCDPISGHTALYWYRQSLGQGLEFLIYFQGNSAPDKSGLPSDRFSAERTGGSVSTLTIQRTQQEDSAVYLCASSSGEYNEQFFGPGTRLTVL.

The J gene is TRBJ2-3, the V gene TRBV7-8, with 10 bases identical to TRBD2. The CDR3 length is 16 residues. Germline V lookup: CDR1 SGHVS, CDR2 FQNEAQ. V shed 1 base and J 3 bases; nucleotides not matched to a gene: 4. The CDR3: CASSLGSSGGTDTQYF. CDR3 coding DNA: TGTGCCAGCAGCTTAGGAAGTAGCGGGGGGACAGATACGCAGTATTTT.

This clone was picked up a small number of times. CDR3 in amino acids: CASSDTGTSAYEQYF. CDR3 in DNA: TGTGCCAGCAGCGATACCGGGACTAGCGCCTACGAGCAGTACTTC. V usage is TRBV7-9 and J usage is TRBJ2-7; 10 bases align to TRBD2. V gave up 5 bases and J gave up 2 bases; unmatched junction bases: 6. Germline CDR1 and CDR2: SEHNR and FQNEAQ (reference sequence). This CDR3 is built from 15 residues.

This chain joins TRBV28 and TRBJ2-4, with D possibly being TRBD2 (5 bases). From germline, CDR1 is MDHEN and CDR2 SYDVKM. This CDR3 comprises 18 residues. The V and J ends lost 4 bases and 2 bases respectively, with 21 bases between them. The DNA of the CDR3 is TGTGCCAGCAGTTATTTCGGACCCTCAACTAGTACCAAAAACATTCAGTACTTC. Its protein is CASSYFGPSTSTKNIQYF.

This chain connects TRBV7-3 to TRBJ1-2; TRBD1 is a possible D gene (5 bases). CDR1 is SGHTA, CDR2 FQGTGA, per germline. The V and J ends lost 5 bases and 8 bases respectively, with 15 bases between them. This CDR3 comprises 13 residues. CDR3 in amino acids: CASSPPDSGGYTF. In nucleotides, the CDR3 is TGTGCCAGCAGCCCTCCCGACAGTGGCGGCTACACCTTC.

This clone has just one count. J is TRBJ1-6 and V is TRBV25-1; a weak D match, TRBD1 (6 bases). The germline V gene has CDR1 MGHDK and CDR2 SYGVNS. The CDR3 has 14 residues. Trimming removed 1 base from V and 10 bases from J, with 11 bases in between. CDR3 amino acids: CASSEWAGVSPLHF. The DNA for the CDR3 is TGTGCCAGCAGTGAATGGGCAGGGGTCTCACCCCTCCACTTT.

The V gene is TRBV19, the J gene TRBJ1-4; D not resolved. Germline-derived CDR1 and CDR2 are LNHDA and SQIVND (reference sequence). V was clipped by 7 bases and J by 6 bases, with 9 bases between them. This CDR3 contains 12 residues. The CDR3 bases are TGTGCCAGTAACTCTCCTTATGAAAAACTGTTTTTT. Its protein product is CASNSPYEKLFF.

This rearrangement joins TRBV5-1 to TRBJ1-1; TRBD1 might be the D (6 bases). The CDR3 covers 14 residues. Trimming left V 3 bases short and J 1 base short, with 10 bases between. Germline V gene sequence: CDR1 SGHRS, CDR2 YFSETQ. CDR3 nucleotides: TGCGCCAGCAGCTCTTTGACAGGGAACACTGAAGCTTTCTTT. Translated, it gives CASSSLTGNTEAFF.

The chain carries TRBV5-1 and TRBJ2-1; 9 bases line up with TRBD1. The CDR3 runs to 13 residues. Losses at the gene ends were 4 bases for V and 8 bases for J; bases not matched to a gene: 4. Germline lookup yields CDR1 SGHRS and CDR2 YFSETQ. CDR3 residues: CASSQQGAHEQFF. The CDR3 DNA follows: TGCGCCAGCAGCCAACAGGGGGCGCATGAGCAGTTCTTC.

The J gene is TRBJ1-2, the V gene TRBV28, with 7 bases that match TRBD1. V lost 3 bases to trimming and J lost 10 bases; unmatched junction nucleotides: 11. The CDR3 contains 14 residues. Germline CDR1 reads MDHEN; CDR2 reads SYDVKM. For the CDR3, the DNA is TGTGCCAGCAGTTTTTCGGGACAGCCCCGAGACTACACCTTC. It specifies CASSFSGQPRDYTF.

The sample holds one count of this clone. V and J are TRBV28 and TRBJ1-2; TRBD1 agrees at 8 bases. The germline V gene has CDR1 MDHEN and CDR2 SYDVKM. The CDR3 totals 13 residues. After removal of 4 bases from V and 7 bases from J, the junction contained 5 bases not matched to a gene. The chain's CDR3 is CASSSRTGSGYTF. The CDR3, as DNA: TGTGCCAGCAGTTCCCGGACAGGGTCTGGCTACACCTTC.

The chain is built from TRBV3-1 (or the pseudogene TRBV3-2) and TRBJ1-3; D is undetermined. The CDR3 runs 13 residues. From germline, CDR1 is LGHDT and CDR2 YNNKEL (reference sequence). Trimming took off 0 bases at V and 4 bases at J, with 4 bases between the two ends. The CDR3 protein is CASSQEAGNTIYF. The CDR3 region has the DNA TGTGCCAGCAGCCAAGAGGCCGGAAACACCATATATTTT.

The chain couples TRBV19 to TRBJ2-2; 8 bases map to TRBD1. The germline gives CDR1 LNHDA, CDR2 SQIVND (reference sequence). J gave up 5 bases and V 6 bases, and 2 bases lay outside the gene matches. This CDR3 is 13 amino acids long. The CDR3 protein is CASSWTGTGELFF. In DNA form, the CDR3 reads TGTGCCAGTAGCTGGACAGGGACCGGGGAGCTGTTTTTT.

CDR3 protein: CSAGQIYGYTF. In DNA form, the CDR3 reads TGCAGTGCCGGACAAATCTATGGCTACACCTTC. This rearrangement joins TRBV20-1 to TRBJ1-2, with D maybe TRBD1 (5 bases). This CDR3 is 11 amino acids long. Germline V CDR1 and CDR2: DFQATT, SNEGSKA (reference sequence). V was cut by 6 bases and J by 4 bases, with 9 bases left in between.